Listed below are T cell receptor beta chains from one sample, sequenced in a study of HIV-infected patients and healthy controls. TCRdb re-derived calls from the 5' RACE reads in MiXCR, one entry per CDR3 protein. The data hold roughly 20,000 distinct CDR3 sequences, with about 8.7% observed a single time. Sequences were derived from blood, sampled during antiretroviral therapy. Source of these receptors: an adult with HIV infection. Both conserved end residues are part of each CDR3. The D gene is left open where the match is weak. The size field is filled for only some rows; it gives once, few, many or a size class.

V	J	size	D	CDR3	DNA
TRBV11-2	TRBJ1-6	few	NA	CASRGLVRNSPLHF	TGTGCCAGCAGGGGCCTAGTTCGAAATTCACCCCTCCACTTT
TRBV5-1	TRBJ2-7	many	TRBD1	CASSLAGQGTYEQYF	TGCGCCAGCAGCTTGGCCGGACAGGGGACCTACGAGCAGTACTTC
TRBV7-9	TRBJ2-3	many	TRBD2	CASSPGAGELDTQYF	TGTGCCAGCAGCCCTGGGGCGGGAGAGCTAGATACGCAGTATTTT
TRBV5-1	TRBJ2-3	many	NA	CASSLAADTQYF	TGCGCCAGCAGCTTGGCAGCAGATACGCAGTATTTT
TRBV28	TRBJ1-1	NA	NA	CASSFAVRAGHEAFF	TGTGCCAGCAGTTTTGCCGTCAGGGCGGGCCATGAAGCTTTCTTT
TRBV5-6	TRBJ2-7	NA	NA	CASSSPGYEQYF	TGTGCCAGCAGCTCTCCGGGCTACGAGCAGTACTTC
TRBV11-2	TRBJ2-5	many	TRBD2	CASSLEGTRTVETQYF	TGTGCCAGCAGCTTAGAGGGGACTAGAACTGTGGAGACCCAGTACTTC
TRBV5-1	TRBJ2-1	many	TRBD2	CASRTSGSIYEQFF	TGCGCCAGCAGGACTAGCGGGAGCATTTATGAGCAGTTCTTC
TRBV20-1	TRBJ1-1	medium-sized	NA	CSASSVNTEAFF	TGCAGTGCTAGTAGCGTGAACACTGAAGCTTTCTTT
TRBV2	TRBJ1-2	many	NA	CASSERAAEVYGYTF	TGTGCCAGCAGTGAAAGGGCAGCAGAGGTCTATGGCTACACCTTC
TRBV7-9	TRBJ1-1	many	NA	CASRENTEAFF	TGTGCCAGCAGAGAGAACACTGAAGCTTTCTTT
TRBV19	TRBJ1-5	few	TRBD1	CASRGTGTNQPQHF	TGTGCCAGTAGGGGGACAGGGACTAATCAGCCCCAGCATTTT
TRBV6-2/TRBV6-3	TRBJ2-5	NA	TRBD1	CASSYWTGTGETQYF	TGTGCCAGCAGTTACTGGACAGGGACCGGGGAGACCCAGTACTTC
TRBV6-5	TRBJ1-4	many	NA	CASSYGDGEKLFF	TGTGCCAGCAGTTATGGCGATGGGGAAAAACTGTTTTTT
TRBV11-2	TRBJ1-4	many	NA	CASSSLRRARTATNEKLFF	TGTGCCAGCAGCAGCTTACGTCGTGCGAGAACAGCAACTAATGAAAAACTGTTTTTT
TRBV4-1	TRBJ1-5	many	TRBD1	CASSQEGGQGREPQHF	TGCGCCAGCAGCCAAGAAGGGGGACAGGGGCGGGAGCCCCAGCATTTT
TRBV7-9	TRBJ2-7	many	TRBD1	CASSARTGSVSYEQYF	TGTGCCAGCAGCGCCCGGACAGGCTCCGTCTCCTACGAGCAGTACTTC
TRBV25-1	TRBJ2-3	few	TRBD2	CASSELAGVADTQYF	TGTGCCAGCAGTGAGCTAGCGGGAGTAGCAGATACGCAGTATTTT
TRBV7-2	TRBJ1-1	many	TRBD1	CASSLASGQGTTEAFF	TGTGCCAGCAGCTTAGCGTCTGGACAGGGGACCACTGAAGCTTTCTTT
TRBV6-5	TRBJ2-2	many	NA	CASSYPGATGELFF	TGTGCCAGCAGTTACCCCGGGGCCACCGGGGAGCTGTTTTTT
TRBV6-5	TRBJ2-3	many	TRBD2	CASRPSGRVTDTQYF	TGTGCCAGCAGGCCTAGCGGGAGGGTGACAGATACGCAGTATTTT
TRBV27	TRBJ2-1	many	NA	CASSPALSVNEQFF	TGTGCCAGCAGTCCAGCACTTAGCGTTAATGAGCAGTTCTTC
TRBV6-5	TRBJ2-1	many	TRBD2	CASSYGLAGRDEQFF	TGTGCCAGCAGTTACGGACTAGCGGGGAGGGATGAGCAGTTCTTC
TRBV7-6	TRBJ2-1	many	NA	CASSLTRNEQFF	TGTGCCAGCAGCTTAACTAGGAATGAGCAGTTCTTC
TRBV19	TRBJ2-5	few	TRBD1	CASSSGQGTLETQYF	TGTGCCAGTAGTTCGGGACAGGGGACCTTAGAGACCCAGTACTTC
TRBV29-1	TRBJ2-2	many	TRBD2	CSVARLAGDPGELFF	TGCAGCGTTGCGAGGCTAGCGGGAGACCCCGGGGAGCTGTTTTTT
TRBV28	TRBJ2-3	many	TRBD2	CASSLPGTRDTQYF	TGTGCCAGCAGTTTACCCGGGACTAGAGATACGCAGTATTTT
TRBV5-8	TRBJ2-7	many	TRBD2	CASSLGTSGAYEQYF	TGTGCCAGCAGCTTAGGGACTAGCGGGGCCTACGAGCAGTACTTC
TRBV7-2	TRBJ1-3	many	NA	CASRDTASKGTIYF	TGTGCCAGCAGGGATACAGCTTCCAAAGGCACCATATATTTT
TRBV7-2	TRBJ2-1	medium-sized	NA	CASSRGSNEQFF	TGTGCCAGCAGCCGGGGCAGCAATGAGCAGTTCTTC
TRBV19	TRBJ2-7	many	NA	CASSRTPGELHEQYF	TGTGCCAGTAGCCGCACGCCAGGCGAACTACACGAGCAGTACTTC
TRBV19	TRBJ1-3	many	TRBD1	CASSDLTGGRNTIYF	TGTGCCAGTAGTGACCTGACAGGGGGAAGAAACACCATATATTTT
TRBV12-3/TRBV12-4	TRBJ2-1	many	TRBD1	CASSSDRVLDGEQFF	TGTGCCAGCAGTTCCGACAGGGTCCTGGACGGTGAGCAGTTCTTC
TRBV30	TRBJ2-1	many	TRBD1	CAWSSQGAPLNEQFF	TGTGCCTGGAGTTCACAGGGGGCCCCTCTCAATGAGCAGTTCTTC
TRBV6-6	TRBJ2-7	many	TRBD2	CASSPAGGPEQYF	TGTGCCAGCAGTCCCGCGGGGGGGCCCGAGCAGTACTTC
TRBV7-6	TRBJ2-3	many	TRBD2	CASSSQASGSDTQYF	TGTGCCAGCAGCTCGCAGGCTAGCGGGTCAGATACGCAGTATTTT
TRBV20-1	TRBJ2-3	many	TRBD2	CTLGGGAGDTQYF	TGCACCCTCGGGGGGGGGGCAGGAGATACGCAGTATTTT
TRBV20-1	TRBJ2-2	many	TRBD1	CSALRGQNTGELFF	TGCAGTGCTCTCAGGGGGCAGAACACCGGGGAGCTGTTTTTT
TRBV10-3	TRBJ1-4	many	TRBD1	CAIGDRGDEKLFF	TGTGCCATCGGGGACAGGGGAGATGAAAAACTGTTTTTT
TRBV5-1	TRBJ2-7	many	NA	CASSPFGGPYEQYF	TGCGCCAGCAGCCCGTTTGGGGGCCCCTACGAGCAGTACTTC
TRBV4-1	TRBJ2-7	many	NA	CASSQSGISSYEQYF	TGCGCCAGCAGCCAATCAGGGATCTCTTCCTACGAGCAGTACTTC
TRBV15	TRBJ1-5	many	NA	CATSRDLFERGNQPQHF	TGTGCCACCAGCAGAGATCTGTTCGAGAGGGGAAATCAGCCCCAGCATTTT
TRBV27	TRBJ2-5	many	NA	CASSPSPRTQYF	TGTGCCAGCAGTCCCAGCCCCCGAACCCAGTACTTC
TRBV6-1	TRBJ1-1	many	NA	CASSELIQRAFF	TGTGCCAGCAGTGAATTGATCCAGAGGGCTTTCTTT